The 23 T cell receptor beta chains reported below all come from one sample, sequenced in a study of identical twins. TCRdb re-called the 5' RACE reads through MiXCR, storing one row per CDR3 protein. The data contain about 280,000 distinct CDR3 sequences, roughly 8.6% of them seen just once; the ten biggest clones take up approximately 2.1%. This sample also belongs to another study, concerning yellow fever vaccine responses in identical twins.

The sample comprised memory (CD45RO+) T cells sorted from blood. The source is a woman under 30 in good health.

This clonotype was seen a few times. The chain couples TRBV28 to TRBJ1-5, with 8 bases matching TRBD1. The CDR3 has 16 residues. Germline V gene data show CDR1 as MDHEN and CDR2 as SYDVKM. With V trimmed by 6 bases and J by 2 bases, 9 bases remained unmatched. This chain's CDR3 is CASSIWTGSGNQPQHF. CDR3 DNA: TGTGCCAGCAGCATCTGGACAGGGAGTGGCAATCAGCCCCAGCATTTT.

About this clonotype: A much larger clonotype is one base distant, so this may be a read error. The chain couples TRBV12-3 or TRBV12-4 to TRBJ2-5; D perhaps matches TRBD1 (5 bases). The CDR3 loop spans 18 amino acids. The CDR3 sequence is CARSPSKGRQIEQETQYF. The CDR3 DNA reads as TGTGCCCGCAGTCCCAGTAAAGGACGACAGATCGAACAAGAGACCCAGTACTTC.

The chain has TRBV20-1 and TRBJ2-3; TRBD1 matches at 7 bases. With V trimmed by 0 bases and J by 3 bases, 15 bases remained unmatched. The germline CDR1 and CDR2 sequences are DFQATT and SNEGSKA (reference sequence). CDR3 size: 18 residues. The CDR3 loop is CSAREPRVRGRRTDTQYF. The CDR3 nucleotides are TGCAGTGCTAGAGAGCCCAGGGTGAGGGGGCGCCGTACAGATACGCAGTATTTT.

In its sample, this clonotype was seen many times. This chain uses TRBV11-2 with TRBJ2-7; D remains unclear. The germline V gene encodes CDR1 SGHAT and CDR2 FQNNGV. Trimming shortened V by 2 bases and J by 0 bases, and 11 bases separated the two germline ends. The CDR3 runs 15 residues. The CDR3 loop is CASSLSLGISYEQYV. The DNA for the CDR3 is TGTGCCAGCAGCTTATCCCTGGGAATCTCCTACGAGCAGTACGTC.

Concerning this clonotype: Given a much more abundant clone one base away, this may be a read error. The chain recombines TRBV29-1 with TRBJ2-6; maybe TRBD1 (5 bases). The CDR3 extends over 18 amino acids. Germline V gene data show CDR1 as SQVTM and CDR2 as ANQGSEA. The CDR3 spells CSTEPPYQDVSGANVLAF. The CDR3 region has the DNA TGCAGCACCGAACCACCCTACCAGGACGTTTCTGGGGCCAACGTCCTGGCTTTC.

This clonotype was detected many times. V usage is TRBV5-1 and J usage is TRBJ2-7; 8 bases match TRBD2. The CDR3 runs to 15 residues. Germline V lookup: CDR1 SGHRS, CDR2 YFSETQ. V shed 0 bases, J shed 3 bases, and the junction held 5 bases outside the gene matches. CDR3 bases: TGCGCCAGCAGCTTGGACGGGAGGGATAACTACGAGCAGTACTTC. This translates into CASSLDGRDNYEQYF.

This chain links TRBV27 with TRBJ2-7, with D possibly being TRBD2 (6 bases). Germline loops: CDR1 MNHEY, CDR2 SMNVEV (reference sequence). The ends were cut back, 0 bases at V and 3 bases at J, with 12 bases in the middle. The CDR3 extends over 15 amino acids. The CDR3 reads CASSLSRAGNYEQYF. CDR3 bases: TGTGCCAGCAGTTTATCCCGGGCGGGAAACTACGAGCAGTACTTC.

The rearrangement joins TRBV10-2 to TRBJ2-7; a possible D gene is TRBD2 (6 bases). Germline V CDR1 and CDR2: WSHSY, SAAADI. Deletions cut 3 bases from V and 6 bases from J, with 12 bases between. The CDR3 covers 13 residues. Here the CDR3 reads CASSDWRGAEQYV. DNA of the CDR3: TGCGCCAGCAGTGATTGGCGGGGCGCCGAGCAGTACGTC.

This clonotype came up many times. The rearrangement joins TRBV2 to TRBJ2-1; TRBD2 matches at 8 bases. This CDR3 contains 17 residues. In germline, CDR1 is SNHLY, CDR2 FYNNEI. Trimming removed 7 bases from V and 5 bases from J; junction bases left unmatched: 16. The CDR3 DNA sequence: TGTGCCAGCATCCTACTTGTCCCGGGAGGGCGGCACAATGAGCAGTTCTTC. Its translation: CASILLVPGGRHNEQFF. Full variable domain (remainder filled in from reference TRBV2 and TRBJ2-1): EPEVTQTPSHQVTQMGQEVILRCVPISNHLYFYWYRQILGQKVEFLVSFYNNEISEKSEIFDDQFSVERPDGSNFTLKIRSTKLEDSAMYFCASILLVPGGRHNEQFFGPGTRLTVL.

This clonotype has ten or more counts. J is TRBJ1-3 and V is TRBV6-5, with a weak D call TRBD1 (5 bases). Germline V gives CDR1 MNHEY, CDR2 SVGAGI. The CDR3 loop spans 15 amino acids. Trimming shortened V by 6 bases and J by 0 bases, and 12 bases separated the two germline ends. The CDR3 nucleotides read TGTGCCAGCAGATACGGGGGGGTCTCTGGAAACACCATATATTTT. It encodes CASRYGGVSGNTIYF.

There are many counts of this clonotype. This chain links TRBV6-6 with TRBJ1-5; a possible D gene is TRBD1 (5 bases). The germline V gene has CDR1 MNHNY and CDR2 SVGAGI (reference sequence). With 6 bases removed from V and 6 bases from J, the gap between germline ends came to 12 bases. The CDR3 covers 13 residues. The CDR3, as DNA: TGTGCCAGCAGCGGGGGAGGGAGTCAGCCCCAGCATTTT. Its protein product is CASSGGGSQPQHF.

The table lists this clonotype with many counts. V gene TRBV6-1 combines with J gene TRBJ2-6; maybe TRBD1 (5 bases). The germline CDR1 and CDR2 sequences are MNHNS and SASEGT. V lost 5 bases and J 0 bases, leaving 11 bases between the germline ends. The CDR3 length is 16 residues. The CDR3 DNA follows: TGTGCCAGCAGTAAGACAGTCAGCTCTGGGGCCAACGTCCTGACTTTC. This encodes CASSKTVSSGANVLTF.

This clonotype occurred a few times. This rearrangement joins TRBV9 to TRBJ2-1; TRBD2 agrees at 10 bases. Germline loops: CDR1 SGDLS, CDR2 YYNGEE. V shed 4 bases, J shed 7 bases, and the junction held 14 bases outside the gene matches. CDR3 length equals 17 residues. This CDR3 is CASSPNPLAGEGNEQFF. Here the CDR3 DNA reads TGTGCCAGCAGCCCCAATCCGCTAGCGGGAGAGGGGAATGAGCAGTTCTTC.

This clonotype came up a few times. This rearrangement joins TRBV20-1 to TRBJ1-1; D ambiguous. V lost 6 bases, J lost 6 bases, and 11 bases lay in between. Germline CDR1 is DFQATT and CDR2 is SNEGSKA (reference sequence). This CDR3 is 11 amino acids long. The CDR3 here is CSAERWPEAFF. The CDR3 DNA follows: TGCAGTGCCGAGAGGTGGCCTGAAGCTTTCTTT.

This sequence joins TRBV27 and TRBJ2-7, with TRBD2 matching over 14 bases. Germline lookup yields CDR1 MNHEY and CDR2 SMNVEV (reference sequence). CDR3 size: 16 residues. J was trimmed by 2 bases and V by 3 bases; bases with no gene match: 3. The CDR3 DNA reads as TGTGCCAGCAGTTTCCTGGGACTAGCGGGAGCCTACGAGCAGTACTTC. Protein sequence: CASSFLGLAGAYEQYF.

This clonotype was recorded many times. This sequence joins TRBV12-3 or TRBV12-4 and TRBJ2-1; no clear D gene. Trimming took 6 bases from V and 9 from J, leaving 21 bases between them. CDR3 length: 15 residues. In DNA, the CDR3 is TGTGCCAGCAGCCAGACCGTCTTGGGAACCGGTGAGCAGTTCTTC. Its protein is CASSQTVLGTGEQFF.

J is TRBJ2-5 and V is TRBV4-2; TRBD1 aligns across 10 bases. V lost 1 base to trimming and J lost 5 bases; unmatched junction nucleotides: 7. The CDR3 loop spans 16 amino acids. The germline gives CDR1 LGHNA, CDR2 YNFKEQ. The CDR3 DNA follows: TGTGCCAGCAGCCAAGCGTTGGACAGGGGGAGGGAGACCCAGTACTTC. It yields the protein CASSQALDRGRETQYF.

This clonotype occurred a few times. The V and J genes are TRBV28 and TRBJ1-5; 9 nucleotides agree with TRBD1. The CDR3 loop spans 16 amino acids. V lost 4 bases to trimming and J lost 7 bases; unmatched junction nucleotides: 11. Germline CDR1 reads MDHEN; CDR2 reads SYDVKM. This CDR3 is CASSSPGQGSRQPQHF. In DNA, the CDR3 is TGTGCCAGCAGTTCTCCGGGACAGGGTTCCCGACAGCCCCAGCATTTT.

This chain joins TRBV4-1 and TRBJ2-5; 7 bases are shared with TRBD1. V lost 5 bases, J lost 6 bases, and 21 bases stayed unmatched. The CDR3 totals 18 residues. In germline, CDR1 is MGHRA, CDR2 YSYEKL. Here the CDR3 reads CASSLPGSYKGALKTQYF. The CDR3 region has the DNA TGCGCCAGCAGCTTACCGGGGAGCTACAAGGGGGCGTTGAAGACCCAGTACTTC.

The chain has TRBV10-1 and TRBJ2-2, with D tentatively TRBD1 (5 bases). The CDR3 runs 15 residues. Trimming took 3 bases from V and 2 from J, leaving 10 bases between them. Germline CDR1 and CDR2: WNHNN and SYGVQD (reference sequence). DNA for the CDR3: TGCGCCAGCAGTGACCTCCAGGGTAACACCGGGGAGCTGTTTTTT. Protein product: CASSDLQGNTGELFF.

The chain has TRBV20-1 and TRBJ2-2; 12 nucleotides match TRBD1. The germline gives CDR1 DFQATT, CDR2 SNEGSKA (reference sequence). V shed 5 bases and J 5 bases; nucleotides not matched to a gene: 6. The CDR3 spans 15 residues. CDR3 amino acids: CSAARDRGQTGELFF. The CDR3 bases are TGCAGTGCTGCCCGGGACAGGGGGCAAACCGGGGAGCTGTTTTTT.

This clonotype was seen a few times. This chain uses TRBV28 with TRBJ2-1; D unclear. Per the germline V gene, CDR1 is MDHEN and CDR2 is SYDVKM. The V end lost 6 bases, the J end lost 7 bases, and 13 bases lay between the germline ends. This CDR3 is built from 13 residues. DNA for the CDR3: TGTGCCAGCAGCACCCCGGGTCGGAATGAGCAGTTCTTC. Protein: CASSTPGRNEQFF.

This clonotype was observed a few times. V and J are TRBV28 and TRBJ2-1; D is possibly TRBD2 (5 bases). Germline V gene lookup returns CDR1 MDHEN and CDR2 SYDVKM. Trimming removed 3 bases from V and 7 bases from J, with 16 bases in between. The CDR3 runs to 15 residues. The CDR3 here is CASSLGGSRGNEQFF. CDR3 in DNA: TGTGCCAGCAGTTTGGGCGGTTCGCGAGGGAATGAGCAGTTCTTC. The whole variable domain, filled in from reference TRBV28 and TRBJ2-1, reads DVKVTQSSRYLVKRTGEKVFLECVQDMDHENMFWYRQDPGLGLRLIYFSYDVKMKEKGDIPEGYSVSREKKERFSLILESASTNQTSMYLCASSLGGSRGNEQFFGPGTRLTVL.